This T cell receptor (beta chain) originates from a study of blood T cell repertoires in COVID-19. Sequencing was performed with immunoSEQ multiplex PCR; in TCRdb, only in-frame clones are kept and a portion is missing. Among 37,000 or so clones listed, about 82% were seen once. CDR3 length: 15 residues. CDR1 is SGHTA and CDR2 is FQGNSA in the germline V gene. Trimming cost V 1 base and J 5 bases, with 14 bases left between them. The sequence was obtained from a human donor in a cohort sampled during active COVID-19. This chain connects TRBV7-2 to TRBJ2-5, with D maybe TRBD1 (5 bases). Sequenced material: peripheral blood. This chain's CDR3 is CASSLGHGRVETQYF. DNA for the CDR3: TGTGCCAGCAGCTTAGGGCACGGCAGGGTGGAGACCCAGTACTTC.